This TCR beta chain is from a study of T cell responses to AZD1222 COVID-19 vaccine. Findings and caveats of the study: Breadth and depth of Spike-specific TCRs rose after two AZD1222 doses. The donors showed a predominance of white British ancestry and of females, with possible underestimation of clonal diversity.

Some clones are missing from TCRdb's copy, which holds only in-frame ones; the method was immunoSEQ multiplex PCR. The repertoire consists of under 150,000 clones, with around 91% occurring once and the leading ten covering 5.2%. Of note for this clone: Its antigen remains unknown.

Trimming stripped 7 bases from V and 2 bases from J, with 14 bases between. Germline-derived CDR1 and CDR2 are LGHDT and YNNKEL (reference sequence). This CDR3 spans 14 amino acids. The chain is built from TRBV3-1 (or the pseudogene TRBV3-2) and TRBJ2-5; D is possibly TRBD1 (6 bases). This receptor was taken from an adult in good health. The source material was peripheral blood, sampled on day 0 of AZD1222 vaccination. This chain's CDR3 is CASTPWTEQETQYF. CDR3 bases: TGTGCCAGCACCCCATGGACAGAACAAGAGACCCAGTACTTC.